These 20 T cell receptor beta chains were all obtained from the same sample, sequenced in a study of cytomegalovirus exposure and HLA in healthy donors (dated by TCRdb to the late 2010s). Libraries were built with the immunoSEQ multiplex PCR assay. A mixture of 60 forward primers for TCR Vbeta segments and 13 reverse primers for TCR Jbeta segments was used in the multiplex PCR. TCRdb limited this immuneACCESS table to in-frame rearrangements with V and J called. A share of clones is missing; checked studies link under half to unresolved V genes, and the rest is unexplained. This sample is represented by 76,000 or so clones; less than 80% of them were singletons. Of the sample, 2.5% falls within the top ten clones. The sequenced sample was PBMCs. These TCRs come from a man aged 30-40 years in good health and CMV-seronegative.

The chain uses TRBV30 and TRBJ2-1, with 7 bases fitting TRBD1. There are 13 residues in the CDR3. The V segment lost 5 bases and the J segment 5 bases; nucleotides outside the gene matches: 6. Germline CDR1 is GTSNPN and CDR2 is SVGIG (reference sequence). CDR3 amino acids: CAWSKGTDNEQFF. The CDR3 DNA sequence: TGTGCCTGGTCCAAAGGGACAGACAATGAGCAGTTCTTC.

This rearrangement joins TRBV12-5 to TRBJ2-1; TRBD2 agrees at 14 bases. CDR3 length: 19 amino acids. V was pared by 7 bases and J by 1 base, with 12 bases of the junction left unmatched. Germline values: CDR1 LGHNT, CDR2 FRNRAP. The CDR3 DNA reads as TGTGCTAGTGCCCTGGGACTAGCGGGAGTCTCGAGGTCCTACAATGAGCAGTTCTTC. Its translation is CASALGLAGVSRSYNEQFF.

The rearrangement joins TRBV2 to TRBJ1-5, with a weak D call TRBD1 (6 bases). Trimming took off 8 bases at V and 3 bases at J, with 17 bases between the two ends. The length of the CDR3 is 15 residues. Germline V gene lookup returns CDR1 SNHLY and CDR2 FYNNEI. In nucleotides, the CDR3 is TGTGCCAGCCGACCGATTACAGGGAACAATCAGCCCCAGCATTTT. As protein: CASRPITGNNQPQHF.

Only a few counts were recorded for this clone. The V call is TRBV5-6, the J call TRBJ2-3; TRBD2 matches at 10 bases. After removal of 2 bases from V and 5 bases from J, the junction contained 5 bases not matched to a gene. The CDR3 is made up of 15 amino acids. Looked up from germline, CDR1 is SGHDT and CDR2 is YYEEEE. The CDR3, as DNA: TGTGCCAGCAGCTTACTAGCGGGGACGGGAGATACGCAGTATTTT. Amino acid sequence: CASSLLAGTGDTQYF.

The V and J genes are TRBV7-2 and TRBJ2-4; perhaps TRBD2 as D (6 bases). This CDR3 has 15 amino acids. Germline CDR1 reads SGHTA; CDR2 reads FQGNSA. V was clipped by 5 bases and J by 0 bases, with 11 bases between them. The CDR3, as DNA: TGTGCCAGCAGCCCAGCGGGCTTAGCCAAAAACATTCAGTACTTC. Encoded protein: CASSPAGLAKNIQYF.

This chain links TRBV6-1 with TRBJ1-5, with TRBD1 as a possible D gene (6 bases). Trimming removed 2 bases from V and 7 bases from J, with 15 bases in between. Germline lookup yields CDR1 MNHNS and CDR2 SASEGT. The CDR3 has 15 amino acids. The CDR3 DNA reads TGTGCCAGCAGTGAACTTGACGGGAGGGGGCAGCCCCAGCATTTT. This codes for CASSELDGRGQPQHF.

The chain recombines TRBV5-4 with TRBJ2-5; D may be TRBD2 (7 bases). Germline CDR1 reads SGHNT; CDR2 reads YYREEE (reference sequence). This CDR3 comprises 13 residues. Between the trimmed V and J ends, which lost 4 bases and 3 bases, there was a span of 10 bases. This CDR3 is CASSKGGEETQYF. Here the CDR3 DNA reads TGTGCCAGCAGCAAAGGGGGGGAAGAGACCCAGTACTTC. Full variable domain (missing parts from reference TRBV5-4 and TRBJ2-5): ETGVTQSPTHLIKTRGQQVTLRCSSQSGHNTVSWYQQALGQGPQFIFQYYREEENGRGNFPPRFSGLQFPNYSSELNVNALELDDSALYLCASSKGGEETQYFGPGTRLLVL.

The V and J genes are TRBV7-2 and TRBJ2-2; 12 nucleotides align to TRBD2. CDR1 and CDR2 from the germline V gene are SGHTA and FQGNSA. This CDR3 is 16 amino acids long. After removal of 5 bases from V and 5 bases from J, the junction contained 6 bases not matched to a gene. The CDR3 bases are TGTGCCAGCAGCGCCGGACTAGCGGGGACAACCGGGGAGCTGTTTTTT. It translates to CASSAGLAGTTGELFF.

V and J are TRBV5-1 and TRBJ2-1; 9 bases fit TRBD2. J was trimmed by 2 bases and V by 1 base; bases with no gene match: 4. This CDR3 region has 16 residues. Germline V gene sequence: CDR1 SGHRS, CDR2 YFSETQ. CDR3 protein: CASSLSGLATYNEQFF. The CDR3 nucleotides read TGCGCCAGCAGCTTGTCTGGACTAGCGACCTACAATGAGCAGTTCTTC.

The chain uses TRBV29-1 and TRBJ2-3, with D maybe TRBD2 (5 bases). The V end was cut by 2 bases, the J end by 2 bases, with 8 bases between. The CDR3 length is 13 residues. Per the germline V gene, CDR1 is SQVTM and CDR2 is ANQGSEA. In DNA form, the CDR3 reads TGCAGCGTTGAACAGCGGTCCACAGATACGCAGTATTTT. As protein: CSVEQRSTDTQYF.

This sequence joins TRBV6-4 and TRBJ1-2, with D possibly TRBD1 on 5 matching bases. V was trimmed by 8 bases and J by 2 bases, leaving 18 bases between them. Per germline, CDR1 MRHNA and CDR2 SNTAGT. The CDR3 has 15 amino acids. Written as DNA, the CDR3 is TGTGCCAGCCCATCTCGGGGGAGGGAAAACTATGGCTACACCTTC. This translates into CASPSRGRENYGYTF.

This chain links TRBV11-1 with TRBJ2-7; the D gene is possibly TRBD2 (6 bases). Germline CDR1 SGHAT, CDR2 FQDESV (reference sequence). The germline V and J ends were trimmed by 4 bases and 1 base, with 17 bases remaining between them. The CDR3 is 16 residues long. The CDR3 DNA sequence: TGTGCCAGCAGCTCCACTACGGGGGAATTTTCCTACGAGCAGTACTTC. Translation gives CASSSTTGEFSYEQYF.

The rearrangement uses TRBV19 and TRBJ2-7; D is unresolved. V lost 5 bases, J lost 0 bases, and 8 bases lay in between. The CDR3 consists of 13 residues. The germline V gene has CDR1 LNHDA and CDR2 SQIVND (reference sequence). CDR3 bases: TGTGCCAGTAGTCTGGGCCCCTCCTACGAGCAGTACTTC. Translating gives CASSLGPSYEQYF.

This chain links TRBV10-3 with TRBJ1-1, with a weak D call TRBD1 (6 bases). The CDR3 contains 14 residues. Trimming removed 9 bases at V and 1 base at J, with 15 bases between. CDR1 and CDR2 from the germline V gene are ENHRY and SYGVKD. The CDR3 nucleotides read TGTGCCATTAGTCTGGGACAAAAGAACACTGAAGCTTTCTTT. This codes for CAISLGQKNTEAFF.

The chain couples TRBV14 to TRBJ2-2, with 11 bases aligning to TRBD1. V was pared by 9 bases and J by 6 bases, with 3 bases of the junction left unmatched. Per germline, CDR1 SGHDN and CDR2 FVKESK. The CDR3 length is 13 residues. The DNA of the CDR3 is TGTGCCAGAGGACAGGGGGCTCCCGGGGAGCTGTTTTTT. This gives the protein CARGQGAPGELFF.

The chain combines TRBV29-1 with TRBJ1-1, with TRBD1 matching over 9 bases. The CDR3 extends over 15 amino acids. Trimming at V came to 6 bases and at J to 5 bases, leaving 13 bases not matched to a gene. Germline values: CDR1 SQVTM, CDR2 ANQGSEA. CDR3 coding DNA: TGCAGCGTCGGCCTCCGAACGACAGGGGGAACTGAAGCTTTCTTT. It encodes CSVGLRTTGGTEAFF.

The chain combines TRBV5-1 with TRBJ2-2, with 9 positions matching TRBD2. With V trimmed by 2 bases and J by 3 bases, 5 bases remained unmatched. This CDR3 comprises 16 residues. Germline V gives CDR1 SGHRS, CDR2 YFSETQ. CDR3 bases: TGCGCCAGCAGCTTCGACCGGACTAGCGACACCGGGGAGCTGTTTTTT. Protein: CASSFDRTSDTGELFF.

The chain has TRBV11-3 and TRBJ2-1; 7 nucleotides line up with TRBD2. V lost 6 bases, J lost 0 bases, and 5 bases stayed unmatched. Germline CDR1 SGHNT, CDR2 YENEEA. This CDR3 contains 15 residues. This chain's CDR3 is CASSTGTNSYNEQFF. For the CDR3, the DNA is TGTGCCAGCAGTACCGGGACTAACTCCTACAATGAGCAGTTCTTC.

The gene calls are TRBV19 and TRBJ1-6; no clear D. Per germline, CDR1 LNHDA and CDR2 SQIVND (reference sequence). Deletions cut 8 bases from V and 0 bases from J, with 8 bases between. This CDR3 has 14 residues. CDR3 sequence reads: CASSLSSYNSPLHF. CDR3 DNA sequence: TGTGCCAGTTCTCTCAGCTCCTATAATTCACCCCTCCACTTT.

The J gene is TRBJ1-2, the V gene TRBV28; a possible D gene is TRBD1 (5 bases). CDR3 length: 13 amino acids. The ends were cut back, 6 bases at V and 4 bases at J, with 12 bases in the middle. The germline CDR1 and CDR2 sequences are MDHEN and SYDVKM. CDR3 DNA sequence: TGTGCCAGCAGGGTCAGGGTTGGCTATGGCTACACCTTC. Translating it yields CASRVRVGYGYTF.